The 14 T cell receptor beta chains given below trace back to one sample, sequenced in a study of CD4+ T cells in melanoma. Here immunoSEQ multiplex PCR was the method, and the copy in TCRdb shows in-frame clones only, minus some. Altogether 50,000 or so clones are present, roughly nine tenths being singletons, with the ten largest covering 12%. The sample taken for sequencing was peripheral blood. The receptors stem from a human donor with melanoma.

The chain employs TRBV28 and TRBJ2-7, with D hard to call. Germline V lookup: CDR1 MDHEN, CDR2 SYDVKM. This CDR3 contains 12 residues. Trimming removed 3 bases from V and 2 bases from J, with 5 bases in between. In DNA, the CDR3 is TGTGCCAGCAGTTTGACCCCCTACGAGCAGTACTTC. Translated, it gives CASSLTPYEQYF.

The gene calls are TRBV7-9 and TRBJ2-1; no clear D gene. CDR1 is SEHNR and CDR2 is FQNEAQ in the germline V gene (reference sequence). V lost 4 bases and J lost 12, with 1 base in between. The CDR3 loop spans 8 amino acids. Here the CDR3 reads CASSSQFF. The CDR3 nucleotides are TGTGCCAGCAGCTCGCAGTTCTTC.

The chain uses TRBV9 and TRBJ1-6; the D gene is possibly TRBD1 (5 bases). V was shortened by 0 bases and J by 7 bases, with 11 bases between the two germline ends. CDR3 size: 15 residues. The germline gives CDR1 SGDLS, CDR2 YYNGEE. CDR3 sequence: CASSVGPGPNSPLHF. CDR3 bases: TGTGCCAGCAGCGTAGGTCCAGGGCCCAATTCACCCCTCCACTTT. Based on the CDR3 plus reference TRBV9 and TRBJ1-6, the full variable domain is DSGVTQTPKHLITATGQRVTLRCSPRSGDLSVYWYQQSLDQGLQFLIQYYNGEERAKGNILERFSAQQFPDLHSELNLSSLELGDSALYFCASSVGPGPNSPLHFGNGTRLTVT.

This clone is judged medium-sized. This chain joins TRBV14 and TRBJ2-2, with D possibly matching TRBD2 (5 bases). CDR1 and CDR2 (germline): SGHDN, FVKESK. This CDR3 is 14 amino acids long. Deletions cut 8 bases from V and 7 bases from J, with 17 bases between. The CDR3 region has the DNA TGTGCCAGCTGGGGATCCGGAAGCGGCGGGGAGCTGTTTTTT. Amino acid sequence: CASWGSGSGGELFF.

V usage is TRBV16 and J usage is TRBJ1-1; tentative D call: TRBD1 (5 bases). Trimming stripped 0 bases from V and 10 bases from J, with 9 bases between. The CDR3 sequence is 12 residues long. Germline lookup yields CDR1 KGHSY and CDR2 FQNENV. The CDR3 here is CASSQSKQAAFF. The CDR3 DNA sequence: TGTGCCAGCAGCCAATCAAAACAGGCAGCTTTCTTT.

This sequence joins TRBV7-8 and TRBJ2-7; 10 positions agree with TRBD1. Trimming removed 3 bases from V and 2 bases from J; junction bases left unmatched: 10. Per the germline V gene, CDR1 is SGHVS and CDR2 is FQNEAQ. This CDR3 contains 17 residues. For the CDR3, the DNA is TGTGCCAGCAGCTTGGTTTCCCTGGGACAGGGGACCTACGAGCAGTACTTC. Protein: CASSLVSLGQGTYEQYF.

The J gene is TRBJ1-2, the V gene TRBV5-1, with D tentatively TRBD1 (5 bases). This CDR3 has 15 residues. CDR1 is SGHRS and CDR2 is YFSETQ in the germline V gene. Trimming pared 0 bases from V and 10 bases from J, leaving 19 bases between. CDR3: CASSLGVPGTPYYTF. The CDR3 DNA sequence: TGCGCCAGCAGCTTGGGGGTTCCCGGGACTCCTTACTACACCTTC.

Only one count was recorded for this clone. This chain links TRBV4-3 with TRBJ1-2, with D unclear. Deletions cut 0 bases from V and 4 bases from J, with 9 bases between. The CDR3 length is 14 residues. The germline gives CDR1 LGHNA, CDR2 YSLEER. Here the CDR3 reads CASSQDIALYGYTF. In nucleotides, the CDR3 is TGCGCCAGCAGCCAAGACATTGCCCTCTATGGCTACACCTTC.

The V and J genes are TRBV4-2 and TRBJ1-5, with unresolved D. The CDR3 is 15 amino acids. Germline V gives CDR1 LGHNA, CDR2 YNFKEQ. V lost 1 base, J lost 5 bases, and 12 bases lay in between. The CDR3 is CASSQAARPDQPQHF. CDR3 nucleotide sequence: TGTGCCAGCAGCCAAGCCGCCCGGCCAGATCAGCCCCAGCATTTT.

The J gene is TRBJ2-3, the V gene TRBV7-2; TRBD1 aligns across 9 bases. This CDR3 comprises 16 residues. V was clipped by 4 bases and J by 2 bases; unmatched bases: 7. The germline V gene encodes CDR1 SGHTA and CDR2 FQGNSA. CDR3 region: CASSSPGTGFTDTQYF. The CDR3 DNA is TGTGCCAGCAGCTCCCCTGGGACAGGGTTCACAGATACGCAGTATTTT.

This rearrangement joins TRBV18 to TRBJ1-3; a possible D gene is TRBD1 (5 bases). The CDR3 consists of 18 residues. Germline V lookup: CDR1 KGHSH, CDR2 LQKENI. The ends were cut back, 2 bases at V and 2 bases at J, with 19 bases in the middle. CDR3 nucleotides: TGTGCCAGCTCACCAAGGGGCCCAACCGGGACGGCTGGAAACACCATATATTTT. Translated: CASSPRGPTGTAGNTIYF.

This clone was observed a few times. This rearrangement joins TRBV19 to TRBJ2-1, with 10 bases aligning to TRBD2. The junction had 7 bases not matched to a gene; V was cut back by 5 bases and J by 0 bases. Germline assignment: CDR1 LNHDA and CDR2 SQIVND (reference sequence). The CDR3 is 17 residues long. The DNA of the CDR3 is TGTGCCAGTAGTGGAAAGGGACTAGCGAGCTCCTACAATGAGCAGTTCTTC. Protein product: CASSGKGLASSYNEQFF.

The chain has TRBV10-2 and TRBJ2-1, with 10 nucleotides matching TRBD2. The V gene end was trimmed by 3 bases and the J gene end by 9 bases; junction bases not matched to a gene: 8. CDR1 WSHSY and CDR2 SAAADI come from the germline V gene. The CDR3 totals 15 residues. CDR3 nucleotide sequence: TGCGCCAGCAGTGAACTTAGCGGGGGGTTAGGTGAGCAGTTCTTC. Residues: CASSELSGGLGEQFF.

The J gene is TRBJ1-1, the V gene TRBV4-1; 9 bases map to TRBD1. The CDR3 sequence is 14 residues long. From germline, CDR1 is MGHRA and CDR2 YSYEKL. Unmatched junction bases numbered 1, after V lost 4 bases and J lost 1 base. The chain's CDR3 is CASSPTGGNTEAFF. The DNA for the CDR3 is TGCGCCAGCAGCCCGACAGGGGGGAACACTGAAGCTTTCTTT.